These T cell receptor beta chains were read from a single sample in a study of T cell repertoires in cytomegalovirus infection. Via MiXCR, TCRdb re-called the reads, giving one row per CDR3 protein. The sample shows about a million distinct CDR3 sequences, more than 25% of them seen only once. These receptors' antigens are unknown. The sequenced sample was cultured CD8+ T cells from PBMCs, obtained from culture after CMV antigen stimulation. The receptors here all came from a human donor in good health (CMV status not recorded). Some clones in this sample may be carry-over from other donors' samples. The CDR3 runs from the conserved cysteine through the conserved F or W. The order of the fields is J gene, D gene, V gene, clone size, CDR3 length, CDR3 DNA, CDR3 protein. The D gene is left open where the match is weak. Where a row states a size, it is once, few, many or the class of an expanded clone; other rows omit it.

J: TRBJ2-2; D: NA; V: TRBV3-1; size: few; length: 16; DNA: TGTGCCAGCAGCCAAAAGGTCGGGACCAACACCGGGGAGCTGTTTTTT; CDR3: CASSQKVGTNTGELFF
J: TRBJ1-3; D: NA; V: TRBV10-2; size: few; length: 15; DNA: TGCGCCAGCAGACAAGACAGTTACTCTGGAAACACCATATATTTT; CDR3: CASRQDSYSGNTIYF
J: TRBJ1-5; D: TRBD1; V: TRBV5-1; size: NA; length: 13; DNA: TGCGCCAGCAGCATGACAGGGGATCAGCCCCAGCATTTT; CDR3: CASSMTGDQPQHF
J: TRBJ1-5; D: NA; V: TRBV19; size: few; length: 15; DNA: TGTGCCAGTAGTATACTTCCCCGGAGCAATCAGCCCCAGCATTTT; CDR3: CASSILPRSNQPQHF
J: TRBJ2-6; D: NA; V: TRBV12-3/TRBV12-4; size: NA; length: 16; DNA: TGTGCCAGCAGCCCCGACCTCGGCTCTGGGGCCAACGTCCTGACTTTC; CDR3: CASSPDLGSGANVLTF
J: TRBJ1-5; D: NA; V: TRBV12-3/TRBV12-4; size: NA; length: 13; DNA: TGTGCCAGCAGTTTCAAGGGCGATCAGCCCCAGCATTTT; CDR3: CASSFKGDQPQHF
J: TRBJ1-1; D: NA; V: TRBV6-1; size: many; length: 14; DNA: TGTGCCAGCAGTGCGAGAGGCATGAACACTGAAGCTTTCTTT; CDR3: CASSARGMNTEAFF
J: TRBJ2-5; D: TRBD1; V: TRBV7-9; size: NA; length: 16; DNA: TGTGCCAGCAGCGATCAACCGGGACAGGGGCAAGAGACCCAGTACTTC; CDR3: CASSDQPGQGQETQYF
J: TRBJ2-2; D: NA; V: TRBV4-1; size: NA; length: 14; DNA: TGCGCCAGCAGCCAAGCAGATAACACCGGGGAGCTGTTTTTT; CDR3: CASSQADNTGELFF
J: TRBJ1-2; D: NA; V: TRBV7-2; size: many; length: 15; DNA: TGTGCCAGCAGCAGTTCTGGGACGATAAACTATGGCTACACCTTC; CDR3: CASSSSGTINYGYTF
J: TRBJ2-5; D: TRBD2; V: TRBV5-1; size: NA; length: 14; DNA: TGCGCCAGCAGCTTCCGGGGGGGCATAGAGACCCAGTACTTC; CDR3: CASSFRGGIETQYF
J: TRBJ1-5; D: TRBD1; V: TRBV7-9; size: once; length: 15; DNA: TGTGCCAGCAGCTTCGACAGGGTAGGCAATCAGCCCCAGCATTTT; CDR3: CASSFDRVGNQPQHF
J: TRBJ1-3; D: NA; V: TRBV24-1; size: NA; length: 12; DNA: TGTGCCACCAGTGACCAGGGAAACACCATATATTTT; CDR3: CATSDQGNTIYF
J: TRBJ2-3; D: TRBD2; V: TRBV7-9; size: many; length: 16; DNA: TGTGCCAGCAGCTTATTACAGCGGGGGGCCTGGGATACGCAGTATTTT; CDR3: CASSLLQRGAWDTQYF
J: TRBJ1-1; D: TRBD1; V: TRBV6-1; size: NA; length: 13; DNA: TGTGCCAGCAGCCCTGACAGGGGCGCGGAAGCTTTCTTT; CDR3: CASSPDRGAEAFF